This T cell receptor (beta chain) was sequenced during a study of PD-1 blockade in classical Hodgkin lymphoma. Study-wide background: The patients were dosed with nivolumab 3 mg/kg, infused intravenously every 2 weeks.

Assay: immunoSEQ multiplex PCR; the TCRdb copy retains only in-frame clones and omits some. Of tens of thousands of clones in the sample, about 82% were seen once. Findings and caveats of the study: Patients who responded completely had about the same baseline diversity as newly diagnosed patients. While CD8+ TCR diversity did not rise significantly by C4D1, CD4+ TCR diversity did.

All the patients suffered relapse after autologous stem cell transplantation, and brentuximab vedotin exposure differed. The V and J ends lost 0 bases and 3 bases respectively, with 5 bases between them. Per the germline V gene, CDR1 is ENHRY and CDR2 is SYGVKD. This CDR3 region has 13 residues. Concerning this clone: The antigen remains undetermined.

This rearrangement joins TRBV10-3 to TRBJ2-5; D not certain. The receptor was isolated from a human donor with classical Hodgkin lymphoma. This specimen consisted of peripheral blood mononuclear cells (PBMCs), obtained at baseline. CDR3 in amino acids: CAISESLEETQYF. CDR3 coding DNA: TGTGCCATCAGTGAGTCCCTAGAAGAGACCCAGTACTTC.